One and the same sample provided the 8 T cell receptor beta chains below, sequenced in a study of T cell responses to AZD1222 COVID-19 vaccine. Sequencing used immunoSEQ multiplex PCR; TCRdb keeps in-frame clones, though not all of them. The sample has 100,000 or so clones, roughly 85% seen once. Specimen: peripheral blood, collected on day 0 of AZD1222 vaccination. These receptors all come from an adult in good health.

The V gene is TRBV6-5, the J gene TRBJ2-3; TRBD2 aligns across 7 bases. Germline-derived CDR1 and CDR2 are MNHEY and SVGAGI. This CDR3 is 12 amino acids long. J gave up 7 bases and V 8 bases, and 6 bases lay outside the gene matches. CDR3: CASGGGGNTQYF. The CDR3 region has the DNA TGTGCCAGCGGGGGGGGTGGAAATACGCAGTATTTT.

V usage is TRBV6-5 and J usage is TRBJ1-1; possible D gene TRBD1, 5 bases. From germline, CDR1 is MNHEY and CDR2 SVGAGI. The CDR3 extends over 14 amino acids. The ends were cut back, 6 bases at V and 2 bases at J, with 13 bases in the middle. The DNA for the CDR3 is TGTGCCAGCAGCCGAGCAGGGATTAACACTGAAGCTTTCTTT. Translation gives CASSRAGINTEAFF.

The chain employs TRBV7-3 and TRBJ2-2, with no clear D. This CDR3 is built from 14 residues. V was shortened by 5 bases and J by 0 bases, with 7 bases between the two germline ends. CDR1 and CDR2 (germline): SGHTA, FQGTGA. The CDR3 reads CASSISPNTGELFF. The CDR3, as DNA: TGTGCCAGCAGCATTAGCCCGAACACCGGGGAGCTGTTTTTT.

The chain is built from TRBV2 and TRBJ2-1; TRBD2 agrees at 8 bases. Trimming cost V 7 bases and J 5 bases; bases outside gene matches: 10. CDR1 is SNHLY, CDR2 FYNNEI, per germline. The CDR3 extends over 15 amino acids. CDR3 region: CASTDTSGRDNEQFF. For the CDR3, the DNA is TGTGCCAGCACTGATACTAGCGGACGGGACAATGAGCAGTTCTTC.

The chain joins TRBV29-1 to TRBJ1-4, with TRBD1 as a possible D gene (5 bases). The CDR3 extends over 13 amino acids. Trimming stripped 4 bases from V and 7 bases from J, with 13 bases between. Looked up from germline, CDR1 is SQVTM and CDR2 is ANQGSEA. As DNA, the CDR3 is TGCAGCGTTGCCGGGGCCGGCGGTGAAAAACTGTTTTTT. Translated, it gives CSVAGAGGEKLFF. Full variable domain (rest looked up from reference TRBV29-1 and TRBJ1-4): SAVISQKPSRDICQRGTSLTIQCQVDSQVTMMFWYRQQPGQSLTLIATANQGSEATYESGFVIDKFPISRPNLTFSTLTVSNMSPEDSSIYLCSVAGAGGEKLFFGSGTQLSVL.

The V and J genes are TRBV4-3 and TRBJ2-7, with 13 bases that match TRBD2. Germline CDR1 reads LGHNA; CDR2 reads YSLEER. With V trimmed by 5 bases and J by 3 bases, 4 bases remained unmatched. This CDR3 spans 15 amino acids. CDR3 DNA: TGCGCCAGCAGCACTCGACTAGCGGGGGGCTACGAGCAGTACTTC. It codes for CASSTRLAGGYEQYF.

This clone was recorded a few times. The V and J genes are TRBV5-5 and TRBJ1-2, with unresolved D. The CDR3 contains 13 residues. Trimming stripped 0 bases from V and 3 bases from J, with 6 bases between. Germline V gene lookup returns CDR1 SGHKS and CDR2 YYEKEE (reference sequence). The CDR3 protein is CASSLGLDYGYTF. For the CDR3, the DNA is TGTGCCAGCAGCTTGGGGTTAGACTATGGCTACACCTTC.

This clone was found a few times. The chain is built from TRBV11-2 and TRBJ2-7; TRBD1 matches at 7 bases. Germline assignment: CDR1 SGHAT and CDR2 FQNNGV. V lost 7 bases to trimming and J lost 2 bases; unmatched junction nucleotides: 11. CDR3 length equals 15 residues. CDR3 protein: CASTPNRGSPYEQYF. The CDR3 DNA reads TGTGCCAGCACCCCGAACAGGGGCTCTCCCTACGAGCAGTACTTC.